The 14 T cell receptor beta chains listed next were all sequenced from one sample in a study of T cells in tumors after PD-1 blockade (dated by TCRdb to the late 2010s). The library relied on the immunoSEQ multiplex PCR assay. TCRdb took this table from immuneACCESS and kept in-frame rearrangements with V and J called. Such tables lack part of the clones; where checked against another copy, unresolved V genes explain under half of the gap, and the rest is unexplained. For this sample the table gives approximately 60,000 clones, of which over 75% were detected only once. The ten largest clones take up roughly 13% of the sample. The intended sense of this specimen's time point label: before anti-PD-1 therapy. Material: PBMCs, obtained before anti-PD-1 treatment. The receptors here all came from a human donor with basal cell carcinoma.

The V gene is TRBV12-3 or TRBV12-4, the J gene TRBJ1-2; weak D call: TRBD1 (5 bases). The CDR3 runs 13 residues. The V gene lost 6 bases and the J gene lost 11 bases, with 19 bases spanning the gap. DNA of the CDR3: TGTGCCAGCAGGACTGGGACCAGGGAGGGGTACACCTTC. Translation: CASRTGTREGYTF.

This clone has more than one count but fewer than ten. The gene calls are TRBV4-1 and TRBJ1-5, with D maybe TRBD1 (5 bases). Per the germline V gene, CDR1 is MGHRA and CDR2 is YSYEKL. CDR3 length equals 15 residues. V gave up 0 bases and J gave up 7 bases, with 13 bases separating them. This CDR3 reads CASSQESRARQPQHF. The DNA of the CDR3 is TGCGCCAGCAGCCAAGAAAGCAGGGCGAGACAGCCCCAGCATTTT.

The chain joins TRBV2 to TRBJ1-1, with 10 bases aligning to TRBD1. With V trimmed by 6 bases and J by 1 base, 8 bases remained unmatched. Germline V lookup: CDR1 SNHLY, CDR2 FYNNEI. The CDR3 totals 16 residues. This CDR3 is CASREKGQGGNTEAFF. The CDR3 coding sequence is TGTGCCAGCAGAGAAAAAGGACAGGGGGGGAACACTGAAGCTTTCTTT.

The CDR3 region has the DNA TGTGCCAGCAGCTTAGGTTCATACAGAGACACTGGAAACACCATATATTTT. It specifies CASSLGSYRDTGNTIYF. The chain couples TRBV7-9 to TRBJ1-3; D gene ambiguous. The CDR3 totals 17 residues. Germline CDR1 and CDR2: SEHNR and FQNEAQ (reference sequence). Between the trimmed V and J ends, which lost 1 base and 2 bases, there was a span of 15 bases.

V gene TRBV5-4 combines with J gene TRBJ2-2; 8 bases line up with TRBD1. The CDR3 spans 15 residues. CDR1 SGHNT and CDR2 YYREEE come from the germline V gene (reference sequence). J lost 7 bases, V lost 2 bases, and 7 bases had no gene match. CDR3 in amino acids: CASSFFQGAIGELFF. As DNA, the CDR3 is TGTGCCAGCAGCTTTTTCCAGGGGGCGATCGGGGAGCTGTTTTTT.

The rearrangement joins TRBV11-3 to TRBJ2-7; 9 positions agree with TRBD1. The CDR3 contains 17 residues. Germline V lookup: CDR1 SGHNT, CDR2 YENEEA. Trimming removed 5 bases from V and 0 bases from J; junction bases left unmatched: 11. The CDR3 bases are TGTGCCAGCAGCCCTCCTTTCGGGACAGGGAGCTCCTACGAGCAGTACTTC. This encodes CASSPPFGTGSSYEQYF.

The chain links TRBV7-8 to TRBJ1-5, with 9 bases matching TRBD1. The CDR3 has 17 residues. The germline gives CDR1 SGHVS, CDR2 FQNEAQ. V shed 5 bases and J 5 bases; nucleotides not matched to a gene: 13. As DNA, the CDR3 is TGTGCCAGCAGCCCGGGGGACAGGGTATGGCGTCATCAGCCCCAGCATTTT. Protein: CASSPGDRVWRHQPQHF.

In its sample, this clone was seen once. The rearrangement links TRBV27 to TRBJ2-1, with a weak D call TRBD2 (6 bases). Trimming stripped 7 bases from V and 0 bases from J, with 13 bases between. From germline, CDR1 is MNHEY and CDR2 SMNVEV (reference sequence). The CDR3 extends over 15 amino acids. CDR3 DNA: TGTGCCAGCACCGATTCCGGGAGCTCCTACAATGAGCAGTTCTTC. Its protein product is CASTDSGSSYNEQFF.

The V and J genes are TRBV5-6 and TRBJ2-5; 11 bases fit TRBD2. The trim removed 0 bases at V and 4 bases at J, leaving 8 bases unmatched. The CDR3 runs to 17 residues. Germline V gene lookup returns CDR1 SGHDT and CDR2 YYEEEE. The CDR3 is CASSLDFSGGALETQYF. The CDR3 region has the DNA TGTGCCAGCAGCTTGGACTTTAGCGGGGGGGCCTTAGAGACCCAGTACTTC.

The chain carries TRBV10-2 and TRBJ1-1; a weak D match, TRBD1 (6 bases). The CDR3 runs 16 residues. CDR1 and CDR2 (germline): WSHSY, SAAADI. Trimming stripped 6 bases from V and 8 bases from J, with 25 bases between. CDR3 residues: CASSGLRGGGGEEAFF. CDR3 sequence (DNA): TGCGCCAGCAGCGGTTTGCGCGGGGGCGGTGGAGAGGAAGCTTTCTTT.

This clone was picked up a small number of times. The chain carries TRBV29-1 and TRBJ1-2; D is unresolved. Trimming pared 2 bases from V and 1 base from J, leaving 11 bases between. The germline CDR1 and CDR2 sequences are SQVTM and ANQGSEA. This CDR3 has 14 amino acids. The CDR3 coding sequence is TGCAGCGTTGAACACCTTCATGATAACTATGGCTACACCTTC. Translation gives CSVEHLHDNYGYTF.

The chain employs TRBV5-1 and TRBJ2-1; 9 bases fit TRBD1. CDR1 is SGHRS, CDR2 YFSETQ, per germline. The CDR3 runs 14 residues. The trim removed 5 bases at V and 6 bases at J, leaving 6 bases unmatched. The CDR3 here is CASRPGTGSNEQFF. The CDR3 DNA is TGCGCCAGCAGACCCGGGACAGGGAGCAATGAGCAGTTCTTC.

The chain joins TRBV19 to TRBJ2-1, with 7 bases that match TRBD2. Germline V CDR1 and CDR2: LNHDA, SQIVND (reference sequence). The junction had 8 bases not matched to a gene; V was cut back by 2 bases and J by 4 bases. CDR3 size: 16 residues. As DNA, the CDR3 is TGTGCCAGTAGTATATTGGGGGGGATTGGTTACAATGAGCAGTTCTTC. Protein: CASSILGGIGYNEQFF.

V gene TRBV20-1 combines with J gene TRBJ1-4, with 8 positions matching TRBD1. The CDR3 runs to 13 residues. Trimming cost V 3 bases and J 5 bases; bases outside gene matches: 2. Germline V CDR1 and CDR2: DFQATT, SNEGSKA (reference sequence). The CDR3 here is CSASDRGNEKLFF. In nucleotides, the CDR3 is TGCAGTGCTAGTGACAGGGGAAATGAAAAACTGTTTTTT.